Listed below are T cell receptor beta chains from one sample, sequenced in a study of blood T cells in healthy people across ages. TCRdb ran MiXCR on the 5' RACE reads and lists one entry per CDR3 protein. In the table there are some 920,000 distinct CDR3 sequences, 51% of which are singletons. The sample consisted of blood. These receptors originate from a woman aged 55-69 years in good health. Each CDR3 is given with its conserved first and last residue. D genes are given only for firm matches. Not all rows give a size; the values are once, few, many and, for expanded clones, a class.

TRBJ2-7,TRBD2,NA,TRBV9,TGTGCCAGCAGCGTAGATGCTAGCGGCTACGAGCAGTACTTC,CASSVDASGYEQYF
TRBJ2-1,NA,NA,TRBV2,TGTGCCAGCAGTGAAGGACTCCCATATCTATACAATGAGCAGTTCTTC,CASSEGLPYLYNEQFF
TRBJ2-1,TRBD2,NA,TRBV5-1,TGCGCCAGCAGCTCGGGGGGGACACGCCGGTACAATGAGCAGTTCTTC,CASSSGGTRRYNEQFF
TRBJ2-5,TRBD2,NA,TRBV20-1,TGCAGTGCTAGTTCCCCCGGGACTAGCGGAGAGACCCAGTACTTC,CSASSPGTSGETQYF
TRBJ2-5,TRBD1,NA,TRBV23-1,TGCGCCAGCAGTCAATCCCTCATGGACAGGGGAAGAGAGACCCAGTACTTC,CASSQSLMDRGRETQYF
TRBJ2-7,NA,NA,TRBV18,TGTGCCAGCTCACCACCAGGAGGGCTTGCCTACGAGCAGTACTTC,CASSPPGGLAYEQYF
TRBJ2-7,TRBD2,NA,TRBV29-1,TGCAGCGTTGAACCGCGGACTAGCGCAGATGAGCAGTACTTC,CSVEPRTSADEQYF
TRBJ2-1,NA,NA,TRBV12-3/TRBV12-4,TGTGCCAGCGTTTTCGGGGGTCTCTCCTACAATGAGCAGTTCTTC,CASVFGGLSYNEQFF
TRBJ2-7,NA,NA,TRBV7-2,TGTGCCAGCAGCTTTGGACCCACAAACAGCGAGCAGTACTTC,CASSFGPTNSEQYF
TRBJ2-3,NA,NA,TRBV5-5,TGTGCCAGCAGCTTGGATCCGGGAGCCGCGACAGATACGCAGTATTTT,CASSLDPGAATDTQYF
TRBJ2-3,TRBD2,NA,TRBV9,TGTGCCAGCAGCGGCACGGGAGGCATAGATACGCAGTATTTT,CASSGTGGIDTQYF
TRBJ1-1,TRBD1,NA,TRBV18,TGTGCCAGCTCACCTTCGGCAGGGGGGAACACTGAAGCTTTCTTT,CASSPSAGGNTEAFF
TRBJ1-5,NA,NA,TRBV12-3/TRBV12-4,TGTGCCAGCAGTTTCCTGGGCAGCCATGACTTTAGCAATCAGCCCCAGCATTTT,CASSFLGSHDFSNQPQHF
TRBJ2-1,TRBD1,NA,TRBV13,TGTGCCAGCAGCTTAGACCAGGGGGTAGGAAATGAGCAGTTCTTC,CASSLDQGVGNEQFF
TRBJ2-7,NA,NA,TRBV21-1,TGTGCCAGCAGCAAGGGATACCAGGGAAGCCATTACGAGCAGTACTTC,CASSKGYQGSHYEQYF
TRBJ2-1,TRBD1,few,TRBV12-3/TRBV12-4,TGTGCCAGCAGTTTGGGACAGGGGGCGCGGCTAGCGGGGTATGAGCAGTTCTTC,CASSLGQGARLAGYEQFF
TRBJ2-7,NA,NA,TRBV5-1,TGCGTCAGCAGCAATGGACCTAGCTCCTACGAGCAGTACTTC,CVSSNGPSSYEQYF
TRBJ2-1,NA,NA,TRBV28,TGTGCCAGCAACCGGAACAGGGAGTGGGCCAATGAGCAGTTCTTC,CASNRNREWANEQFF
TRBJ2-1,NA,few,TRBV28,TGTGCCAGCAGTTTGGGGTCTTACCTCGCCAATGAGCAGTTCTTC,CASSLGSYLANEQFF
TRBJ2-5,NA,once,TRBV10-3,TGTGCCATCAGCCCGGCCCAAGAGACCCAGTACTTC,CAISPAQETQYF
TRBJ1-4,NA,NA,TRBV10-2,TGCGCCAGCAGTATAACAGGTCGCGAAAAACTGTTTTTT,CASSITGREKLFF
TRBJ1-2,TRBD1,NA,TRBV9,TGTGCCAGCAGCGTAGACCCGACAGGGCGCTATGGCTACACCTTC,CASSVDPTGRYGYTF
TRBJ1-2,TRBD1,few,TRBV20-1,TGCAGTGCTAGAGTGACAGGGTCCGGCTACACCTTC,CSARVTGSGYTF
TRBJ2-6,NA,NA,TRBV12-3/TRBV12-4,TGTGCCAGCAGTTTGGCAGGAATTCTCTCTGGGGCCAACGTCCTGACTTTC,CASSLAGILSGANVLTF
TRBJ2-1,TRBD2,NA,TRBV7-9,TGTGCCAGCAGCTTCGATTGGACTAGCGACAATGAGCAGTTCTTC,CASSFDWTSDNEQFF
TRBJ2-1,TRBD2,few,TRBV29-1,TGCAGCGTCAAGACTAGCGGGAGTAGCTATGAGCAGTTCTTC,CSVKTSGSSYEQFF
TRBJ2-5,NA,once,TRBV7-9,TGTGCCAGCAGCTTAGCGGCAAACAAAGAGACCCAGTACTTC,CASSLAANKETQYF
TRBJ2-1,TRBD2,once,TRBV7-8,TGTGCCAGCAGCTTAGATTTTAGCGGGAGTTCTCACAATGAGCAGTTCTTC,CASSLDFSGSSHNEQFF
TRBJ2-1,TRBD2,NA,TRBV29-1,TGCAGCGTTGTCTCGACTAGCTGGTACAATGAGCAGTTCTTC,CSVVSTSWYNEQFF
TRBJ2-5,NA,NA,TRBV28,TGTGCCAGCAGTGCCACCAGGGGTCGAGAGACCCAGTACTTC,CASSATRGRETQYF
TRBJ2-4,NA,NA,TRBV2,TGTGCCAGCAGTCAGGCTGACAATGCAAGGGACATTCAGTACTTC,CASSQADNARDIQYF
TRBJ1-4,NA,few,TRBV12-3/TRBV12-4,TGTGCCAGCAGGTTCAACCGGGAGACTAATGAAAAACTGTTTTTT,CASRFNRETNEKLFF
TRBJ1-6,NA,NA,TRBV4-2,TGTGCCAGCAGCCAAACGAACCCGACGGGCTCACCCCTCCACTTT,CASSQTNPTGSPLHF
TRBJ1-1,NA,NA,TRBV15,TGTGCCACCAGCAGAGTATTCCAGCCCACTGAAGCTTTCTTT,CATSRVFQPTEAFF
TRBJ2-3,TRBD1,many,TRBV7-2,TGTGCCAGCAGCCCCGACAGGGGGTCAGATACGCAGTATTTT,CASSPDRGSDTQYF
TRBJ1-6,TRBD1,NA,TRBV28,TGTGCCAGCAGTTTAGGGGACAGGGGGCTTAATTCACCCCTCCACTTT,CASSLGDRGLNSPLHF
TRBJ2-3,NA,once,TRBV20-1,TGCAGTGCTAGGGGACCACGCCGGGTAGCAGATACGCAGTATTTT,CSARGPRRVADTQYF
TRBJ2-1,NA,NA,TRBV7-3,TGTGCCAGCAGCTCTAGGGGTTCCCACAGCAATGAGCAGTTCTTC,CASSSRGSHSNEQFF
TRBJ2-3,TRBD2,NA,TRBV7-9,TGTGCCAGCCGGAGCGGGACCACAGATACGCAGTATTTT,CASRSGTTDTQYF
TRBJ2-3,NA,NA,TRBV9,TGTGCCAGCAGCGGAAGAGCGGTAACCACAGATACGCAGTATTTT,CASSGRAVTTDTQYF
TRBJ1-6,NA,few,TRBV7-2,TGTGCCAGCAACAGGGCTGGAAATTCACCCCTCCACTTT,CASNRAGNSPLHF
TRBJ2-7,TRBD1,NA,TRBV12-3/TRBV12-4,TGTGCCAGCAGAGAGACAGGGGGTGCCTACGAGCAGTACTTC,CASRETGGAYEQYF
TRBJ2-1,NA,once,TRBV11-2,TGTGCCAGCAGCCCAGGGGGCGGGAGTGGAAATGAGCAGTTCTTC,CASSPGGGSGNEQFF
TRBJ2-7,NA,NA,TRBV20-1,TGCAGTGCTAGGACAGTAAGCTCCTACGAGCAGTACTTC,CSARTVSSYEQYF
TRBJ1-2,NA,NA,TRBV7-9,TGTGCCAGCAGGCGAGGGGAGGAGAACTATGGCTACACCTTC,CASRRGEENYGYTF
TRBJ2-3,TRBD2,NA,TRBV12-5,TGTGTTAGTGGTACTCAGACTAGCGGTTTGGGTACGCAGTATTTT,CVSGTQTSGLGTQYF
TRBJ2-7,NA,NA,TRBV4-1,TGCGCCAGCAGCCAAGTCCCTCCTCCTTTCTCTTGGGGCGAGCAGTACTTC,CASSQVPPPFSWGEQYF
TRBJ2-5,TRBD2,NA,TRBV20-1,TGCAGTGCTAGATCAGCGGGAGGGCCTTCTGAGCAGTACTTC,CSARSAGGPSEQYF
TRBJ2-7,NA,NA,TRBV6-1,TGTGCCAGCAGTGCCGAGCTGAGCTCCTACGAGCAGTACTTC,CASSAELSSYEQYF
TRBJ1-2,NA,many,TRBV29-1,TGCAGCGTTGAAACTCGGGCAGGGGTCTATGGCTACACCTTC,CSVETRAGVYGYTF
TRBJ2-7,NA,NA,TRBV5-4,TGTGCCAGCAGCTTGCTCGGGACGGTTACCTACGAGCAGTACTTC,CASSLLGTVTYEQYF
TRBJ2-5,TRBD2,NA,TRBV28,TGTGCCAGCCGGGCTAGCGGACCGAAGTGGACCCAGTACTTC,CASRASGPKWTQYF
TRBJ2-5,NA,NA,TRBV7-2,TGTGCCAGCAGCTTAGTTTCATGGGAGACCCAGTACTTC,CASSLVSWETQYF
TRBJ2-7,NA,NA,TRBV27,TGTGCCAGCAGTTCGTCTAGCGCTAGCTCCTACGAGCAGTACTTC,CASSSSSASSYEQYF
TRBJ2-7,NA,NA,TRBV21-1,TGTGCCAGCAGCAGAAATTTGGACATCTCCTACGAGCAGTACTTC,CASSRNLDISYEQYF